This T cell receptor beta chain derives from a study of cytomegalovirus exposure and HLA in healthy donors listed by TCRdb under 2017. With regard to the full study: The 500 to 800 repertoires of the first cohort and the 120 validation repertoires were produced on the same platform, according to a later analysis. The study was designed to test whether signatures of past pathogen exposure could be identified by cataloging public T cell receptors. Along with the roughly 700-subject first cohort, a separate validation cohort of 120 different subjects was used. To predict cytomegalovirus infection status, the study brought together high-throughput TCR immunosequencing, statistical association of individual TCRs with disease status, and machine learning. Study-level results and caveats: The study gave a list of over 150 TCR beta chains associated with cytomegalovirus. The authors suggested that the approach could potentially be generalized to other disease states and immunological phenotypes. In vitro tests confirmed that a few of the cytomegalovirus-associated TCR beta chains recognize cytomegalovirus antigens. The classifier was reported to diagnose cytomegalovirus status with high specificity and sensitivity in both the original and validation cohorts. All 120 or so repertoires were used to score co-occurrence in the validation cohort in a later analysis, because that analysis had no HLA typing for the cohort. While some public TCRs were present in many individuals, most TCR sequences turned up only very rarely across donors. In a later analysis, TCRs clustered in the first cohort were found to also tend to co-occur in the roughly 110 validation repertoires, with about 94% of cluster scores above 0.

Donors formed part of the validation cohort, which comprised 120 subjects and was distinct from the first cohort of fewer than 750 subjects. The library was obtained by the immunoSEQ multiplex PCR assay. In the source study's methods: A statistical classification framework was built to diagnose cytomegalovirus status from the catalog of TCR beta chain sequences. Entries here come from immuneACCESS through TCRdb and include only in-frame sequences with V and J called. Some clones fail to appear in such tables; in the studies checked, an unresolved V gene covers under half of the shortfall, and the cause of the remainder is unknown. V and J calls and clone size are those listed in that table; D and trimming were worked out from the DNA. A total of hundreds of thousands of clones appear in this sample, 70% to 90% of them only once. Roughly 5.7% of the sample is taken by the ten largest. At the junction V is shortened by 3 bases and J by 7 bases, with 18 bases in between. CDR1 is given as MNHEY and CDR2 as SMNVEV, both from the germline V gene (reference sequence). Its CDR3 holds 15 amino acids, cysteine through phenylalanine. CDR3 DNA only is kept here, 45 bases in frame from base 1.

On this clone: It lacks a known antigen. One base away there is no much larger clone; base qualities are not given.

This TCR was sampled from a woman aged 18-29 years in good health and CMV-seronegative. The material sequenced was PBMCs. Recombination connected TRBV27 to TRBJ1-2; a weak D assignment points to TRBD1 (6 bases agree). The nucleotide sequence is TGTGCCAGCAGTTTCAGCCCCCGGGGGCTGGTTGGCTACACCTTC. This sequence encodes CASSFSPRGLVGYTF.